This T cell receptor beta chain derives from a study of T cell responses to AZD1222 COVID-19 vaccine. As for this clone: Its antigen is still unknown. One junction end disagrees with the germline gene, perhaps due to a read error.

This CDR3 has 16 residues. CDR1 is PRHDT and CDR2 is FYEKMQ in the germline V gene (reference sequence). Study findings and constraints: Clonal diversity was possibly underestimated, and white British individuals and females predominated among donors.

Clones were sequenced by immunoSEQ multiplex PCR, and TCRdb holds only the in-frame ones, with some missing. Of over 55,000 clones in the sample, around 82% are singletons; the top ten hold 5% to 6.5%. Sequences were derived from peripheral blood, sampled 28 days after the second AZD1222 dose. The origin of this receptor is an adult who received the AZD1222 COVID-19 vaccine. J is TRBJ1-3 and V is TRBV13, with D possibly being TRBD1 (5 bases). The DNA for the CDR3 is TGTGCCAGCAGCGTAGGTGGCGGGACGGAAGGAAACACCATATATTTT. It specifies CASSVGGGTEGNTIYF.